The 10 T cell receptor beta chains in this list originate from one sample, sequenced in a study of blood T cell repertoires in COVID-19. The assay was immunoSEQ multiplex PCR, and TCRdb's table has in-frame clones only and misses some. This table holds about 58,000 clones, 92% found once. Specimen: peripheral blood. The receptors shown here come from a man aged 45-60 years with active COVID-19.

This clone was picked up a small number of times. The V gene is TRBV11-2, the J gene TRBJ1-2; D is unresolved. Germline V CDR1 and CDR2: SGHAT, FQNNGV. V was clipped by 4 bases and J by 2 bases, with 14 bases between them. The CDR3 spans 15 residues. In DNA form, the CDR3 reads TGTGCCAGCAGCTCTAGACGTCTTAGGAACTATGGCTACACCTTC. It translates to CASSSRRLRNYGYTF.

The chain carries TRBV2 and TRBJ1-6; D might be TRBD1 (5 bases). Deletions cut 3 bases from V and 7 bases from J, with 10 bases between. The CDR3 contains 14 residues. Germline assignment: CDR1 SNHLY and CDR2 FYNNEI. CDR3 amino acids: CASSDNAGNSPLHF. The CDR3 DNA reads TGTGCCAGCAGTGATAACGCAGGGAATTCACCCCTCCACTTT.

This clone was recorded once. One end of the junction fails to match germline, which may point to a read error. The J gene is TRBJ1-4, the V gene TRBV7-7; 7 positions match TRBD1. Germline loops: CDR1 SSHAT, CDR2 FNYEAQ (reference sequence). The CDR3 consists of 15 residues. The CDR3 nucleotides read TGTGCTAGCAGCTTAGCGACAGGGCTAAATGAAAAACTGTTTTTT. Encoded protein: CASSLATGLNEKLFF.

V and J are TRBV7-2 and TRBJ1-6; no clear D gene. This CDR3 contains 15 residues. Germline V lookup: CDR1 SGHTA, CDR2 FQGNSA. Trimming took 1 base from V and 10 from J, leaving 14 bases between them. The CDR3 region is CASSLVPQVESPLHF. Here the CDR3 DNA reads TGTGCCAGCAGCTTAGTTCCCCAGGTTGAATCACCCCTCCACTTT.

V usage is TRBV24-1 and J usage is TRBJ1-2, with D maybe TRBD1 (5 bases). Germline CDR1 reads KGHDR; CDR2 reads SFDVKD. The V and J ends lost 3 bases and 2 bases respectively, with 9 bases between them. This CDR3 comprises 14 residues. CDR3 bases: TGTGCCACCAGTGATCTGACAGCAAACTATGGCTACACCTTC. It yields the protein CATSDLTANYGYTF.

The rearrangement uses TRBV14 and TRBJ1-4; no clear D gene. Germline CDR1 reads SGHDN; CDR2 reads FVKESK. Trimming stripped 4 bases from V and 6 bases from J, with 15 bases between. This CDR3 spans 15 amino acids. CDR3 protein: CASSPKDGRDEKLFF. The CDR3 DNA follows: TGTGCCAGCAGCCCGAAGGACGGGAGAGATGAAAAACTGTTTTTT.

The chain combines TRBV24-1 with TRBJ2-1; D might be TRBD1 (6 bases). The CDR3 contains 16 residues. The V gene's germline CDR1 is KGHDR and CDR2 SFDVKD. V lost 3 bases and J lost 14, with 25 bases in between. The CDR3 DNA sequence: TGTGCCACCAGTGATCAAAACACCGGACACACCGAGGGGGAGTTCTTC. Protein product: CATSDQNTGHTEGEFF.

This chain links TRBV28 with TRBJ2-1; 12 bases map to TRBD2. Germline loops: CDR1 MDHEN, CDR2 SYDVKM. V lost 1 base to trimming and J lost 10 bases; unmatched junction nucleotides: 8. This CDR3 spans 16 amino acids. CDR3: CASSLFTSGRTGEQFF. The CDR3 nucleotides read TGTGCCAGCAGTTTATTTACTAGCGGGAGGACTGGGGAGCAGTTCTTC.

The chain has TRBV19 and TRBJ2-3, with D hard to call. V was trimmed by 5 bases and J by 6 bases, leaving 6 bases between them. The germline V gene encodes CDR1 LNHDA and CDR2 SQIVND (reference sequence). The CDR3 sequence is 11 residues long. The CDR3 DNA reads as TGTGCCAGTAGTGAGCGCGATACGCAGTATTTT. As protein: CASSERDTQYF. Complete variable domain (other parts from reference TRBV19 and TRBJ2-3): DGGITQSPKYLFRKEGQNVTLSCEQNLNHDAMYWYRQDPGQGLRLIYYSQIVNDFQKGDIAEGYSVSREKKESFPLTVTSAQKNPTAFYLCASSERDTQYFGPGTRLTVL.

CDR3 DNA: TGTGCCAGCAGTTTTTTCGGCAGCGACGGTGGCACCGGGGAGCTGTTTTTT. Residues: CASSFFGSDGGTGELFF. The V and J genes are TRBV27 and TRBJ2-2; no reliable D call. CDR3 length equals 17 residues. Germline CDR1 reads MNHEY; CDR2 reads SMNVEV (reference sequence). Between the trimmed V and J ends, which lost 3 bases and 4 bases, there was a span of 18 bases.